One sample yielded the 32 T cell receptor beta chains listed below, sequenced in a study of T cells in Graves' hyperthyroidism and ophthalmopathy. The source material, RNA transcripts, was used to amplify TCR beta CDR3 regions. HTBI primers were the set used in a first-round RT-PCR of the TCR CDR3. One entry per CDR3 protein results from TCRdb running MiXCR on the multiplex PCR reads. Here the sample spans some 350,000 distinct CDR3 sequences, roughly 25% being singletons. The sequenced sample was blood. Receptor source: a man between 45 and 60 years old with Graves' hyperthyroidism.

The chain joins TRBV6-1 to TRBJ2-5, with TRBD2 identical over 12 bases. Trimming took 2 bases from V and 1 from J; bases not matched to a gene: 5. Germline CDR1 reads MNHNS; CDR2 reads SASEGT. This CDR3 contains 17 residues. CDR3 loop: CASSELASGGGQETQYF. CDR3 nucleotide sequence: TGTGCCAGCAGTGAACTGGCTAGCGGGGGGGGCCAAGAGACCCAGTACTTC.

This clonotype was counted between two and nine times. V is TRBV5-1 and J is TRBJ1-4; a possible D gene is TRBD1 (5 bases). Germline V gene data show CDR1 as SGHRS and CDR2 as YFSETQ. The CDR3 is 14 residues long. The V end lost 4 bases, the J end lost 8 bases, and 15 bases lay between the germline ends. This chain's CDR3 is CASSRRGEREKLFF. CDR3 DNA: TGCGCCAGCAGCCGGAGGGGAGAACGCGAAAAACTGTTTTTT.

This clonotype was recorded once. The CDR3 reads CASGLNGQEAVEQFF. CDR3 nucleotides: TGTGCTAGTGGTTTGAACGGACAGGAGGCGGTTGAGCAGTTCTTC. The genes are TRBV12-5 and TRBJ2-1; 7 bases align to TRBD1. V shed 2 bases, J shed 9 bases, and the junction held 10 bases outside the gene matches. This CDR3 contains 15 residues. Germline CDR1 and CDR2: LGHNT and FRNRAP.

In nucleotides, the CDR3 is TGCAGCGTTGAAGGTCAGGGGGCCGTTGAGCAGTTCTTC. As protein: CSVEGQGAVEQFF. The chain has TRBV29-1 and TRBJ2-1, with TRBD1 matching 8 bases. J gave up 9 bases and V 1 base, and 5 bases lay outside the gene matches. There are 13 residues in the CDR3. Per the germline V gene, CDR1 is SQVTM and CDR2 is ANQGSEA.

This clonotype was seen a few times. The rearrangement joins TRBV20-1 to TRBJ2-2; D might be TRBD1 (7 bases). The CDR3 runs 14 residues. From germline, CDR1 is DFQATT and CDR2 SNEGSKA (reference sequence). Trimming shortened V by 5 bases and J by 6 bases, and 16 bases separated the two germline ends. The CDR3 here is CSAPGDSRSGELFF. CDR3 nucleotide sequence: TGCAGTGCTCCGGGGGACAGCAGATCCGGGGAGCTGTTTTTT.

This clonotype was seen more than once but under ten times. The V call is TRBV6-1, the J call TRBJ2-5; tentative D call: TRBD2 (5 bases). The CDR3 runs to 11 residues. The V end lost 7 bases, the J end lost 5 bases, and 8 bases lay between the germline ends. Germline V gene sequence: CDR1 MNHNS, CDR2 SASEGT. The CDR3 protein is CASIGGETQYF. The DNA for the CDR3 is TGTGCCAGCATAGGCGGGGAGACCCAGTACTTC.

This clonotype was seen only a few times. The V call is TRBV7-3, the J call TRBJ1-1; D may be TRBD1 (5 bases). The V end lost 5 bases, the J end lost 4 bases, and 17 bases lay between the germline ends. The CDR3 extends over 15 amino acids. Per the germline V gene, CDR1 is SGHTA and CDR2 is FQGTGA. The CDR3: CASSPDGGWGTEAFF. The CDR3 coding sequence is TGTGCCAGCAGCCCGGACGGGGGGTGGGGCACTGAAGCTTTCTTT.

This chain uses TRBV24-1 with TRBJ2-1; D unresolved. Trimming took 3 bases from V and 0 from J, leaving 14 bases between them. CDR3 size: 17 residues. Per germline, CDR1 KGHDR and CDR2 SFDVKD. The DNA for the CDR3 is TGTGCCACCAGTGATCCCATAGGGCCGAGCTCCTACAATGAGCAGTTCTTC. Translated, it gives CATSDPIGPSSYNEQFF.

This clonotype occurred a few times. The V call is TRBV29-1, the J call TRBJ2-3, with a tentative D call TRBD2 (5 bases). CDR1 and CDR2 from the germline V gene are SQVTM and ANQGSEA. V lost 6 bases and J 2 bases, leaving 18 bases between the germline ends. The CDR3 consists of 15 residues. DNA of the CDR3: TGCAGCGTGGAGTATCTCCCGGGATCCACAGATACGCAGTATTTT. It translates to CSVEYLPGSTDTQYF.

Concerning this clonotype: A much larger clonotype is one base distant, so this may be a read error. V is TRBV18 and J is TRBJ1-2; D remains ambiguous. With 0 bases removed from V and 4 bases from J, the gap between germline ends came to 6 bases. The CDR3 spans 13 residues. CDR1 and CDR2 (germline): KGHSH, LQKENI. The CDR3 sequence: CASSPPLSYGYTF. CDR3 nucleotides: TGTGCCAGCTCACCACCGCTCAGCTATGGCTACACCTTC.

This clonotype was counted between two and nine times. V and J are TRBV19 and TRBJ1-3, with D hard to call. The CDR3 has 17 amino acids. Trimming removed 0 bases from V and 0 bases from J, with 12 bases in between. CDR1 and CDR2 from the germline V gene are LNHDA and SQIVND (reference sequence). The CDR3 sequence is CASSIEASRSSGNTIYF. The DNA for the CDR3 is TGTGCCAGTAGTATAGAAGCCAGTAGGAGCTCTGGAAACACCATATATTTT.

This clonotype has only a few counts. The V and J genes are TRBV6-2 or TRBV6-3 and TRBJ2-1; D uncertain. Germline V gene data show CDR1 as MNHEY and CDR2 as SVGEGT. Trimming shortened V by 5 bases and J by 10 bases, and 9 bases separated the two germline ends. There are 11 residues in the CDR3. The CDR3 sequence is CASSRYSEQFF. The CDR3, as DNA: TGTGCCAGCAGTCGCTACTCCGAGCAGTTCTTC.

The chain carries TRBV4-1 and TRBJ2-5; D call uncertain. With 0 bases removed from V and 5 bases from J, the gap between germline ends came to 10 bases. The length of the CDR3 is 14 residues. Germline V gives CDR1 MGHRA, CDR2 YSYEKL. The CDR3 region has the DNA TGCGCCAGCAGCCAAGATTTGGTGGGGGAGACCCAGTACTTC. Translated, it gives CASSQDLVGETQYF.

CDR3: CSGVGTSGREHEQFF. In DNA, the CDR3 is TGCAGCGGTGTCGGAACTAGCGGGAGAGAGCATGAGCAGTTCTTC. The chain uses TRBV29-1 and TRBJ2-1; the match to TRBD2 covers 11 bases. In germline, CDR1 is SQVTM, CDR2 ANQGSEA. V was pared by 7 bases and J by 8 bases, with 13 bases of the junction left unmatched. The CDR3 contains 15 residues.

This chain joins TRBV5-1 and TRBJ2-7; TRBD2 might be the D (5 bases). This CDR3 has 16 residues. The germline gives CDR1 SGHRS, CDR2 YFSETQ. With 0 bases removed from V and 5 bases from J, the gap between germline ends came to 18 bases. The CDR3 sequence: CASSLGGKVTSDEQYF. The CDR3 DNA reads as TGCGCCAGCAGCTTGGGAGGGAAGGTCACAAGTGACGAGCAGTACTTC.

This chain links TRBV30 with TRBJ2-3, with TRBD2 identical over 13 bases. Germline CDR1 and CDR2: GTSNPN and SVGIG (reference sequence). The CDR3 sequence is 14 residues long. The V gene end was trimmed by 3 bases and the J gene end by 9 bases; junction bases not matched to a gene: 6. CDR3 loop: CAWRLAGGPGTQYF. The CDR3 nucleotides are TGTGCCTGGAGACTAGCGGGAGGGCCAGGAACGCAGTATTTT.

The chain carries TRBV5-1 and TRBJ2-1, with D unclear. The V and J ends lost 4 bases and 4 bases respectively, with 12 bases between them. CDR1 SGHRS and CDR2 YFSETQ come from the germline V gene. The CDR3 consists of 14 residues. The chain's CDR3 is CASSVSTNYNEQFF. CDR3 in DNA: TGCGCCAGCAGCGTCTCGACAAATTACAATGAGCAGTTCTTC.

The V call is TRBV14, the J call TRBJ1-3; D uncertain. Germline CDR1 is SGHDN and CDR2 is FVKESK. V was shortened by 1 base and J by 0 bases, with 4 bases between the two germline ends. The CDR3 runs 14 residues. The CDR3: CASSQAVSGNTIYF. CDR3 coding DNA: TGTGCCAGCAGCCAAGCCGTCTCTGGAAACACCATATATTTT.

This clonotype was seen only a few times. The chain has TRBV5-1 and TRBJ1-4; a possible D gene is TRBD1 (6 bases). From germline, CDR1 is SGHRS and CDR2 YFSETQ. The CDR3 consists of 14 residues. The V and J ends lost 3 bases and 8 bases respectively, with 14 bases between them. The CDR3 is CASSSGPGGEKLFF. CDR3 DNA sequence: TGCGCCAGCAGCTCGGGACCGGGGGGCGAAAAACTGTTTTTT.

Details on this clonotype: This clone may be a read error of a much larger clone one base away. V gene TRBV7-3 combines with J gene TRBJ2-2, with a weak D call TRBD2 (5 bases). The V end was cut by 5 bases, the J end by 6 bases, with 10 bases between. The CDR3 is 13 amino acids. Per the germline V gene, CDR1 is SGHTA and CDR2 is FQGTGA. CDR3 in amino acids: CASSPRGPGELFF. The DNA of the CDR3 is TGTGCCAGCAGCCCTCGAGGGCCCGGGGAGCTGTTTTTT.

The table lists this clonotype with many counts. The rearrangement uses TRBV12-3 or TRBV12-4 and TRBJ2-5; D possibly corresponds to TRBD1 (5 bases). The V gene lost 5 bases and the J gene lost 1 base, with 8 bases spanning the gap. The CDR3 spans 13 residues. The CDR3 DNA follows: TGTGCCAGCAGTCGACAGAGCCAAGAGACCCAGTACTTC. Amino acids: CASSRQSQETQYF.

About this clonotype: A single base separates this from a much larger clone, so it may be a read error. Because the CDR3 is missing its conserved closing phenylalanine or tryptophan, this is likely a read error. This rearrangement joins TRBV2 to TRBJ2-7, with 12 positions matching TRBD2. The CDR3 sequence is 15 residues long. Germline CDR1 is SNHLY and CDR2 is FYNNEI. V lost 8 bases and J lost 1; bases outside the gene matches: 6. The CDR3: CASLYGTSGSYEQYL. The CDR3 DNA reads TGTGCCAGCCTCTATGGGACTAGCGGGTCCTACGAGCAGTACCTC.

This clonotype has a handful of counts. The chain carries TRBV6-1 and TRBJ1-5; D is uncertain. The germline V and J ends were trimmed by 8 bases and 0 bases, with 14 bases remaining between them. Germline-derived CDR1 and CDR2 are MNHNS and SASEGT. There are 15 residues in the CDR3. CDR3 loop: CASGEKPYSNQPQHF. The CDR3 DNA reads TGTGCCAGCGGAGAGAAGCCCTATAGCAATCAGCCCCAGCATTTT.

The chain joins TRBV6-1 to TRBJ1-5, with D maybe TRBD1 (6 bases). V lost 6 bases to trimming and J lost 2 bases, with 20 bases between them. The CDR3 sequence is 17 residues long. CDR1 is MNHNS and CDR2 is SASEGT in the germline V gene. CDR3 in DNA: TGTGCCAGCAGAACCGGGACACCCTCGGGCGGCAATCAGCCCCAGCATTTT. Its protein product is CASRTGTPSGGNQPQHF.

This clonotype has at least ten counts. The J gene is TRBJ2-7, the V gene TRBV20-1; 11 bases map to TRBD2. CDR1 and CDR2 from the germline V gene are DFQATT and SNEGSKA (reference sequence). V trimming: 2 bases; J trimming: 2 bases; junction bases outside the gene matches: 5. The CDR3 length is 15 residues. CDR3 nucleotide sequence: TGCAGTGCTAGATCGACTAGCGGGAATACCTACGAGCAGTACTTC. As protein: CSARSTSGNTYEQYF.

V gene TRBV6-6 combines with J gene TRBJ1-1; no firm D call. The ends were cut back, 2 bases at V and 6 bases at J, with 4 bases in the middle. Germline V gives CDR1 MNHNY, CDR2 SVGAGI (reference sequence). CDR3 size: 11 residues. CDR3 in amino acids: CASSYHAEAFF. The CDR3, as DNA: TGTGCCAGCAGTTACCATGCTGAAGCTTTCTTT.

The table lists this clonotype with a few counts. The rearrangement joins TRBV19 to TRBJ2-7, with 10 bases lining up with TRBD2. V gave up 4 bases and J gave up 6 bases; unmatched junction bases: 9. The CDR3 extends over 15 amino acids. CDR1 is LNHDA, CDR2 SQIVND, per germline (reference sequence). CDR3 loop: CASSTDGTSVGEQYF. For the CDR3, the DNA is TGTGCCAGTAGTACGGATGGGACTAGCGTCGGCGAGCAGTACTTC. The full variable domain, with the rest looked up from reference TRBV19 and TRBJ2-7, is DGGITQSPKYLFRKEGQNVTLSCEQNLNHDAMYWYRQDPGQGLRLIYYSQIVNDFQKGDIAEGYSVSREKKESFPLTVTSAQKNPTAFYLCASSTDGTSVGEQYFGPGTRLTVT.

This clonotype was seen a few times. J is TRBJ2-3 and V is TRBV29-1; D may be TRBD1 (5 bases). This CDR3 comprises 13 residues. Germline V gene sequence: CDR1 SQVTM, CDR2 ANQGSEA. Trimming pared 5 bases from V and 2 bases from J, leaving 11 bases between. DNA of the CDR3: TGCAGCGTTTGTCAGGGCTACACAGATACGCAGTATTTT. It is translated as CSVCQGYTDTQYF.

This clonotype was counted only a few times. The rearrangement uses TRBV20-1 and TRBJ2-1; D is unclear. The CDR3 spans 11 residues. Trimming shortened V by 6 bases and J by 5 bases, and 8 bases separated the two germline ends. The germline V gene has CDR1 DFQATT and CDR2 SNEGSKA (reference sequence). The CDR3 region is CSADLDNEQFF. Written as DNA, the CDR3 is TGCAGTGCGGATCTTGACAATGAGCAGTTCTTC.

The V gene is TRBV5-1, the J gene TRBJ2-1; D ambiguous. The CDR3 consists of 13 residues. In germline, CDR1 is SGHRS, CDR2 YFSETQ. The ends were cut back, 5 bases at V and 6 bases at J, with 12 bases in the middle. The CDR3, as DNA: TGCGCCAGCAGAAGGGAATTCCGCAATGAGCAGTTCTTC. Its protein is CASRREFRNEQFF.

This clonotype was observed once. One junction end disagrees with the germline gene, perhaps due to a read error. The chain carries TRBV9 and TRBJ2-3; TRBD2 matches 9 bases. The CDR3 sequence is 16 residues long. The germline CDR1 and CDR2 sequences are SGDLS and YYNGEE. Here the CDR3 DNA reads TGTGCCATCAGCGTACAGGGCGGGGGGGCAGCAGATACGCAGTATTTT. Its protein product is CAISVQGGGAADTQYF.

The genes are TRBV5-1 and TRBJ2-5, with TRBD1 matching 8 bases. This CDR3 is built from 14 residues. Germline-derived CDR1 and CDR2 are SGHRS and YFSETQ. The J segment lost 4 bases and the V segment lost 4 bases, leaving 6 bases of the junction unmatched. The CDR3 spells CASSRVGTGETQYF. The CDR3 DNA reads TGCGCCAGCAGCCGGGTGGGGACAGGAGAGACCCAGTACTTC.